This TCR beta chain derives from a study of tumor and adjacent non-tumor tissue in lung cancer. The library came from three nested PCR rounds adapted from ARM-PCR protocols. Using its own MiXCR run on the multiplex PCR reads, TCRdb lists one record per CDR3 protein. The sample carries about 66,000 distinct CDR3 sequences, about 80% recorded once. This CDR3 contains 15 residues. CDR1 and CDR2 (germline): DFQATT, SNEGSKA (reference sequence). This sample's RNA came from whole unsorted tissue. Turning to this clonotype: One junction end disagrees with the germline gene, perhaps due to a read error.

This chain links TRBV20-1 with TRBJ2-1; unclear D gene. The specimen was lung tumor tissue. The receptor was isolated from a man in his fifties or sixties with non-small cell lung cancer. The CDR3 sequence: CSARDLSKHIDEQLF. In DNA form, the CDR3 reads TGCAGTGCTAGAGATCTAAGTAAGCATATCGATGAGCAGTTATTC.